This section outlines one T cell receptor (beta chain) sequence together with its context. Trimming cost V 4 bases and J 1 base, with 2 bases left between them. The germline V gene encodes CDR1 LNHDA and CDR2 SQIVND (reference sequence). This CDR3 has 13 amino acids. This sample is drawn from a study of control samples from healthy donors and cancer patients. Measured with immunoSEQ multiplex PCR; TCRdb has only the in-frame clones, and not every one. Of 90,000 to 130,000 clones in the sample, around four fifths are singletons; the top ten hold approximately 7%. This TCR was recovered from a young man in good health. The chain recombines TRBV19 with TRBJ1-6; D ambiguous. Sequencing was carried out using blood. DNA for the CDR3: TGTGCCAGTAGTAGGTCCTATAATTCACCCCTCCACTTT. Residues: CASSRSYNSPLHF.